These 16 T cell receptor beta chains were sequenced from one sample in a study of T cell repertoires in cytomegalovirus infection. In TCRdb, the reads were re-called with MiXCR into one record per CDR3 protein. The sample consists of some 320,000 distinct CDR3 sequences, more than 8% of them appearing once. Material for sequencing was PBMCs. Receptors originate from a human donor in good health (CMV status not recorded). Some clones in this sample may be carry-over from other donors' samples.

CDR3 loop: CSATGGGTHSYEQYF. In DNA form, the CDR3 reads TGCAGTGCTACTGGGGGGGGGACCCACTCCTACGAGCAGTACTTC. This chain uses TRBV20-1 with TRBJ2-7; 7 nucleotides match TRBD2. With V trimmed by 4 bases and J by 0 bases, 9 bases remained unmatched. The CDR3 sequence is 15 residues long. Germline V lookup: CDR1 DFQATT, CDR2 SNEGSKA (reference sequence).

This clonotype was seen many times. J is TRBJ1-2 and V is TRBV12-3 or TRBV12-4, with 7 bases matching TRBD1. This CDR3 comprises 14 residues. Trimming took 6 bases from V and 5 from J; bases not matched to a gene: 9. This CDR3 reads CASSPGTDLYGYTF. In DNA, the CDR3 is TGTGCCAGCAGCCCCGGGACAGATTTATATGGCTACACCTTC.

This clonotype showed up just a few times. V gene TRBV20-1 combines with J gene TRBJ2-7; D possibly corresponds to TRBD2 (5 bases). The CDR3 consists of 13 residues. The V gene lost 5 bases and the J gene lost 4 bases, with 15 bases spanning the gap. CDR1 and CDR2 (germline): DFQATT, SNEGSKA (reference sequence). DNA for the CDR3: TGCAGTGCTCTCGACGGACGGGGATACGAGCAGTACTTC. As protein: CSALDGRGYEQYF.

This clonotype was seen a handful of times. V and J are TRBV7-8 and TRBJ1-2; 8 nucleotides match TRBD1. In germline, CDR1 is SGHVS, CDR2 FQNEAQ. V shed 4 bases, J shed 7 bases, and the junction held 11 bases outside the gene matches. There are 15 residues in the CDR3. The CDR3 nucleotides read TGTGCCAGCAGCTCCCGACAGGGGACCTTCTCTGGCTACACCTTC. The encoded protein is CASSSRQGTFSGYTF.

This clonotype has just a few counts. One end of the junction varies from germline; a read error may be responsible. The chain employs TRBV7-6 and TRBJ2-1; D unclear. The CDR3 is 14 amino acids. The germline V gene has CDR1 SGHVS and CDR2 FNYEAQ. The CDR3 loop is CVSSRRDHLNEQFF. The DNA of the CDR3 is TGTGTCAGCAGCCGCCGAGACCACCTCAATGAGCAGTTCTTC.

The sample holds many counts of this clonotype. CDR3 protein: CASSSLAGGLTGELFF. CDR3 bases: TGTGCCAGCAGTTCTCTAGCGGGAGGGCTCACCGGGGAGCTGTTTTTT. The chain carries TRBV28 and TRBJ2-2; TRBD2 matches at 12 bases. V dropped 4 bases and J dropped 4; count of bases not matched to a gene: 4. CDR3 size: 16 residues. Germline lookup yields CDR1 MDHEN and CDR2 SYDVKM.

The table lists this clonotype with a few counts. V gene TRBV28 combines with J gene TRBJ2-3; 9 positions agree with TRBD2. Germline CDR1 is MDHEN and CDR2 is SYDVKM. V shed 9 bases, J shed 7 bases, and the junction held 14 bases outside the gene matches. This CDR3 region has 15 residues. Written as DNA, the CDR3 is TGTGCCAGTCGTACCGGGACTAGCAGCCGAAATACGCAGTATTTT. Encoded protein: CASRTGTSSRNTQYF.

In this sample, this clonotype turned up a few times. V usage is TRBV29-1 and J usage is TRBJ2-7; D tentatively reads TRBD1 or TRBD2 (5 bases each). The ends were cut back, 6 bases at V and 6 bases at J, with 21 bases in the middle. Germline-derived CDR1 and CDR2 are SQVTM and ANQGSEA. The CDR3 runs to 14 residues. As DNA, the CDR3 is TGCAGCGTCGACACCGGGACGATGGCAACCGAGCAGTACTTC. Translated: CSVDTGTMATEQYF.

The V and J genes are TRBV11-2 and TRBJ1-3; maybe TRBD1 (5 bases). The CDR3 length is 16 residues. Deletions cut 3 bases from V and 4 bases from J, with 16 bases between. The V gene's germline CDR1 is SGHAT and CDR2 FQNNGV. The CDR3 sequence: CASSLTTGPKGNTIYF. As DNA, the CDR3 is TGTGCCAGCAGCTTGACAACAGGCCCCAAAGGAAACACCATATATTTT.

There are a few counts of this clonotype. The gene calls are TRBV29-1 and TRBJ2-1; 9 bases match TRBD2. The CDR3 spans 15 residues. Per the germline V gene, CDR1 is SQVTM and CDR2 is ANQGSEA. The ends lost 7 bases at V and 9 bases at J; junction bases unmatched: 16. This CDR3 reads CSAVPRAGGPAEQFF. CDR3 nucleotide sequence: TGCAGCGCCGTTCCTAGGGCGGGAGGGCCCGCTGAGCAGTTCTTC.

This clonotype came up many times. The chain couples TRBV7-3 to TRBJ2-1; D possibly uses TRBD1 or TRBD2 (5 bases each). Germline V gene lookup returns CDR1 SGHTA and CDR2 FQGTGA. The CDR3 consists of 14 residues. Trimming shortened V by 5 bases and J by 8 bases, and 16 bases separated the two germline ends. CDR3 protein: CASSQGRGQHEQFF. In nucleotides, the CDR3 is TGTGCCAGCAGCCAGGGTCGAGGGCAGCATGAGCAGTTCTTC.

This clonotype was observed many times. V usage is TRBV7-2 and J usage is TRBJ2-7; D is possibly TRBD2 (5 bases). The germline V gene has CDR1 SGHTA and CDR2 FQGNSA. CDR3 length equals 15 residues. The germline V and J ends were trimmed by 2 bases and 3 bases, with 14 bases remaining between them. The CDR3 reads CASSLQPPGNYEQYF. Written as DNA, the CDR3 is TGTGCCAGCAGCTTACAACCCCCCGGGAACTACGAGCAGTACTTC.

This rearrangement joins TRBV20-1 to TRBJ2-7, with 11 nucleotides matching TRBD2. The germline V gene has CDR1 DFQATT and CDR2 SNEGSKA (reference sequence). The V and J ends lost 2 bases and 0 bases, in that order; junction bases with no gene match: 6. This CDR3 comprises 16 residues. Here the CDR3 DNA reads TGCAGTGCTAGAAAAATAGCGGGAGGGGTCTCCTACGAGCAGTACTTC. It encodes CSARKIAGGVSYEQYF.

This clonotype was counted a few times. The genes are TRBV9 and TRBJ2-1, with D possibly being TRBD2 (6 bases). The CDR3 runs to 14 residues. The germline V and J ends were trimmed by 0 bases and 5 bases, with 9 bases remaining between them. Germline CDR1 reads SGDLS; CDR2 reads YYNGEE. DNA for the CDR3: TGTGCCAGCAGCGTAGAGTCGGGGGACAATGAGCAGTTCTTC. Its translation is CASSVESGDNEQFF.

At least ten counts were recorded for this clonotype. The CDR3 DNA reads as TGTGCCAGCAGCTGGAATAGCGGGAGCTCCTACGAGCAGTACTTC. It is translated as CASSWNSGSSYEQYF. The rearrangement uses TRBV7-2 and TRBJ2-7, with 9 bases that match TRBD2. There are 15 residues in the CDR3. The V and J ends lost 4 bases and 0 bases, in that order; junction bases with no gene match: 4. Germline V lookup: CDR1 SGHTA, CDR2 FQGNSA.

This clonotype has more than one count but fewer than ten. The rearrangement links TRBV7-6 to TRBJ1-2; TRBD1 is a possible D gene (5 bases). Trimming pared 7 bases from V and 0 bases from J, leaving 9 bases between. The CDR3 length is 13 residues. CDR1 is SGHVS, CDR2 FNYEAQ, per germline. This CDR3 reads CASNAGTNYGYTF. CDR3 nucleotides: TGTGCCAGCAATGCAGGGACTAACTATGGCTACACCTTC.